Reported below is one TCR beta chain. The data were produced by immunoSEQ multiplex PCR, yet TCRdb's version contains in-frame clones alone and is incomplete. The table records about 140,000 clones, 86% of them present only once. The data belong to a study of radiation and T cells in renal cell carcinoma. Time point reported: blood 4 weeks post-SBRT, at nephrectomy. Treatment denoted: 15 Gy SBRT to primary tumor, nephrectomy 4 weeks later. This renal cell carcinoma was of the clear cell type. The CDR3 covers 16 residues. Germline V CDR1 and CDR2: SGHTA, FQGNSA. J was trimmed by 5 bases and V by 4 bases; bases with no gene match: 10.

The source material was blood, sampled from a patient whose treatment included radiotherapy and nephrectomy. The clonotype was recovered from a woman between 50 and 59 years old with renal cell carcinoma. The chain employs TRBV7-2 and TRBJ2-5, with 10 nucleotides matching TRBD1. In DNA, the CDR3 is TGTGCCAGCAGCTCGCGGACAGGGGGTTCGGTGGAGACCCAGTACTTC. It is translated as CASSSRTGGSVETQYF.